This record concerns one T cell receptor beta chain sequence. Its antigen is as yet unknown. Primers: 60 Vbeta forward and 13 Jbeta reverse. Here immunoSEQ multiplex PCR was the method, and the copy in TCRdb shows in-frame clones only, minus some. The sample records approximately 160,000 clones, about 65% being singletons. This entry belongs to a study of cytomegalovirus exposure and HLA in healthy donors. Study outcomes and limitations: Earlier analysis found most TCR beta V segments productive about 87% or about 30% of the time. Most TCR sequences proved rare, with some public TCRs found in many donors. It was assumed in the presence/absence analyses that sequencing depth was roughly uniform across donors. Reports described diagnosis of cytomegalovirus status by the classifier as highly specific and sensitive.

The CDR3 spans 11 residues. Germline values: CDR1 WNHNN, CDR2 SYGVQD (reference sequence). V was trimmed by 4 bases and J by 6 bases, leaving 4 bases between them. The sequencing sample was made of PBMCs. This chain connects TRBV10-1 to TRBJ2-1, with D uncertain. This clonotype was obtained from a woman aged 18-30 years in good health and CMV-seropositive. In DNA form, the CDR3 reads TGCGCCAGCAGTGTGAGCAATGAGCAGTTCTTC. The encoded protein is CASSVSNEQFF.